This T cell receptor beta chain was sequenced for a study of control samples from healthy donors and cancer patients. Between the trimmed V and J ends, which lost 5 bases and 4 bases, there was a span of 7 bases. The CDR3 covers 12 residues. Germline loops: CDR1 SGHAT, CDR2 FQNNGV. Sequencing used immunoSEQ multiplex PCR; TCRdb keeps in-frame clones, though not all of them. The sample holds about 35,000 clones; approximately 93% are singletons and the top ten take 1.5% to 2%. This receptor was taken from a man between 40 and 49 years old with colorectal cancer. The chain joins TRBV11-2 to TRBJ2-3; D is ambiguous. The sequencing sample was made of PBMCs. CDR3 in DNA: TGTGCCAGCAGCCCAGGCTCAGATACGCAGTATTTT. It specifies CASSPGSDTQYF.